Listed below are T cell receptor beta chains from one sample, sequenced in a study of CD8 T cells in ankylosing spondylitis. TCRdb re-called the 5' RACE reads with MiXCR, one entry per CDR3 protein. The sample lists approximately 200,000 distinct CDR3 sequences, about 13% occurring once. The sequencing input was blood, either unsorted or a sorted T cell fraction (not recorded which). These receptor sequences come from a male donor with ankylosing spondylitis or in good health (not recorded which). Both conserved end residues are part of each CDR3. Fields, in order: D gene, clone size, J gene, V gene, CDR3 DNA, CDR3 protein. The D gene is left open where the match is weak. Clone sizes are given selectively: once, few, many, or a class where the clone is expanded.

D gene: TRBD2
clone size: few
J gene: TRBJ2-1
V gene: TRBV5-1
CDR3 DNA: TGCGCCAGCAGCGCGGGACTAGCGGGACCTCTCAATGAGCAGTTCTTC
CDR3 protein: CASSAGLAGPLNEQFF

D gene: TRBD2
clone size: many
J gene: TRBJ2-5
V gene: TRBV3-1
CDR3 DNA: TGTGCCAGCAGCCAAGGGGTAGCGGGGGAGCAAGAGACCCAGTACTTC
CDR3 protein: CASSQGVAGEQETQYF

D gene: NA
clone size: few
J gene: TRBJ2-1
V gene: TRBV7-9
CDR3 DNA: TGTGCCAGCAGCCCGGGCCGGGACTTACCCTACAATGAGCAGTTCTTC
CDR3 protein: CASSPGRDLPYNEQFF

D gene: NA
clone size: few
J gene: TRBJ1-2
V gene: TRBV12-3/TRBV12-4
CDR3 DNA: TGTGCCAGCAGTTGGCAGGGAAATGGCTACACCTTC
CDR3 protein: CASSWQGNGYTF

D gene: TRBD2
clone size: few
J gene: TRBJ2-1
V gene: TRBV5-1
CDR3 DNA: TGCGCCAGCAGCCCCGGGACTAGCGGGATTGAGCAGTTCTTC
CDR3 protein: CASSPGTSGIEQFF

D gene: NA
clone size: many
J gene: TRBJ2-3
V gene: TRBV5-1
CDR3 DNA: TGCGCCAGCAGCCTCCTAAGTCCCACAGATACGCAGTATTTT
CDR3 protein: CASSLLSPTDTQYF

D gene: NA
clone size: NA
J gene: TRBJ1-5
V gene: TRBV2
CDR3 DNA: TGTGCCAGCAGTGAGGACAGCGGAGGTCAGCCCCAGCATTTT
CDR3 protein: CASSEDSGGQPQHF

D gene: NA
clone size: few
J gene: TRBJ1-1
V gene: TRBV12-3/TRBV12-4
CDR3 DNA: TGTGCCAGCAGTCCGAGGGGGGGCCTCACTGAAGCTTTCTTT
CDR3 protein: CASSPRGGLTEAFF

D gene: NA
clone size: many
J gene: TRBJ2-2
V gene: TRBV27
CDR3 DNA: TGTGCCAGCAGTTTATCTTGGGGAACCGGGGAGCTGTTTTTT
CDR3 protein: CASSLSWGTGELFF

D gene: TRBD2
clone size: few
J gene: TRBJ2-7
V gene: TRBV10-3
CDR3 DNA: TGTGCCTCCTCCGCGGGTAGCGGGGGCCTTTCCTACGAGCAGTACTTC
CDR3 protein: CASSAGSGGLSYEQYF

D gene: NA
clone size: NA
J gene: TRBJ1-2
V gene: TRBV7-9
CDR3 DNA: TGTGCCAGCAGCCCCCAATTCGGCTACACCTTC
CDR3 protein: CASSPQFGYTF

D gene: NA
clone size: few
J gene: TRBJ2-1
V gene: TRBV3-1
CDR3 DNA: TGTGCCAGCAGCACAGGGTCACGCATACACAATGAGCAGTTCTTC
CDR3 protein: CASSTGSRIHNEQFF

D gene: NA
clone size: NA
J gene: TRBJ1-4
V gene: TRBV5-1
CDR3 DNA: TGCGCCAGCAGCTTGGAAATGGATGAAAAACTGTTTTTT
CDR3 protein: CASSLEMDEKLFF

D gene: TRBD2
clone size: NA
J gene: TRBJ2-2
V gene: TRBV5-5
CDR3 DNA: TGTGCCAGCAGCTTGTCGCTAGCGGGGGGGTCGAACACCGGGGAGCTGTTTTTT
CDR3 protein: CASSLSLAGGSNTGELFF

D gene: NA
clone size: many
J gene: TRBJ1-1
V gene: TRBV29-1
CDR3 DNA: TGCAGCGTTGAAGATCAGGGGATGAACACTGAAGCTTTCTTT
CDR3 protein: CSVEDQGMNTEAFF

D gene: TRBD2
clone size: few
J gene: TRBJ2-3
V gene: TRBV20-1
CDR3 DNA: TGCAGCGCTTGGACTAGCGCCCCTAAACAGATATCGCAGTATTTT
CDR3 protein: CSAWTSAPKQISQYF

D gene: TRBD2
clone size: few
J gene: TRBJ2-1
V gene: TRBV2
CDR3 DNA: TGTGCCGGTATAAGCGGGGGGGCTAGAAATGAGCAGTTCTTC
CDR3 protein: CAGISGGARNEQFF

D gene: TRBD2
clone size: many
J gene: TRBJ2-3
V gene: TRBV25-1
CDR3 DNA: TGTGCCAGCAGTCGGGGGGGTTTTGGCACAGATACGCAGTATTTT
CDR3 protein: CASSRGGFGTDTQYF

D gene: NA
clone size: many
J gene: TRBJ2-2
V gene: TRBV5-1
CDR3 DNA: TGCGCCAGCAGCTTGGCGGGACCCGGGGAGCTGTTTTTT
CDR3 protein: CASSLAGPGELFF

D gene: NA
clone size: few
J gene: TRBJ2-2
V gene: TRBV4-1
CDR3 DNA: TGCGCCAGCAGCCCTTGGGACTTAAACACCGGGGAGCTGTTTTTT
CDR3 protein: CASSPWDLNTGELFF

D gene: TRBD1
clone size: NA
J gene: TRBJ1-1
V gene: TRBV7-6
CDR3 DNA: TGTGCCAGCAGCTCAGCCGACAGGGGGTGGACTGAAGCTTTCTTT
CDR3 protein: CASSSADRGWTEAFF

D gene: TRBD2
clone size: few
J gene: TRBJ2-1
V gene: TRBV5-1
CDR3 DNA: TGCGCCAGCAGCTTGGCCGCCGGACTAGGAGATGAGCAGTTCTTC
CDR3 protein: CASSLAAGLGDEQFF

D gene: NA
clone size: NA
J gene: TRBJ1-1
V gene: TRBV20-1
CDR3 DNA: TGCAGTGCTAGCCCGGGGAGGATCTCGAACACTGAAGCTTTCTTT
CDR3 protein: CSASPGRISNTEAFF

D gene: NA
clone size: NA
J gene: TRBJ2-2
V gene: TRBV2
CDR3 DNA: TGTGCCAGCAGTGGGGGATCACACGGGGAGCTGTTTTTT
CDR3 protein: CASSGGSHGELFF

D gene: TRBD1
clone size: few
J gene: TRBJ2-1
V gene: TRBV9
CDR3 DNA: TGTGCCAGCAGCGTATCGACAGGGGCGCTCTCCTACAATGAGCAGTTCTTC
CDR3 protein: CASSVSTGALSYNEQFF

D gene: TRBD2
clone size: NA
J gene: TRBJ2-3
V gene: TRBV27
CDR3 DNA: TGTGCCAGCAGTAGGGCTAGCGGTCGCACAGATACGCAGTATTTT
CDR3 protein: CASSRASGRTDTQYF

D gene: TRBD2
clone size: few
J gene: TRBJ2-7
V gene: TRBV5-1
CDR3 DNA: TGCGCCAGCAGCTCATCCGGACTAGCGGGAAGCTACGAGCAGTACTTC
CDR3 protein: CASSSSGLAGSYEQYF

D gene: TRBD2
clone size: NA
J gene: TRBJ2-3
V gene: TRBV29-1
CDR3 DNA: TGCAGCGTTGTACTGGGACTAGCGGGAACAGATACGCAGTATTTT
CDR3 protein: CSVVLGLAGTDTQYF

D gene: NA
clone size: NA
J gene: TRBJ1-2
V gene: TRBV27
CDR3 DNA: TGTGCCAGCAGTCCACTCGGACAGTTACTCTATGGCTACACCTTC
CDR3 protein: CASSPLGQLLYGYTF

D gene: TRBD1
clone size: few
J gene: TRBJ1-3
V gene: TRBV7-9
CDR3 DNA: TGTGCCAGCACCACCGACAGGGGGGTAGGAAACACCATATATTTT
CDR3 protein: CASTTDRGVGNTIYF

D gene: NA
clone size: few
J gene: TRBJ2-5
V gene: TRBV7-4
CDR3 DNA: TGTGCCAGCAGCTTCCAGTTGGGACCATCACAAGAGACCCAGTACTTC
CDR3 protein: CASSFQLGPSQETQYF

D gene: TRBD1
clone size: many
J gene: TRBJ2-7
V gene: TRBV4-1
CDR3 DNA: TGCGCCAGCAGCCAGGGACAGGGGGGAGGCTACGAGCAGTACTTC
CDR3 protein: CASSQGQGGGYEQYF

D gene: NA
clone size: many
J gene: TRBJ2-1
V gene: TRBV12-3/TRBV12-4
CDR3 DNA: TGTGCCAGCAGAGGTTACTGGAACAATGAGCAGTTCTTC
CDR3 protein: CASRGYWNNEQFF

D gene: NA
clone size: many
J gene: TRBJ2-1
V gene: TRBV5-1
CDR3 DNA: TGCGCCAGCAGCTTCCCTGACAATGAGCAGTTCTTC
CDR3 protein: CASSFPDNEQFF

D gene: NA
clone size: NA
J gene: TRBJ2-2
V gene: TRBV19
CDR3 DNA: TGTGCCAGTAGCAAGACCGGGGAGCTGTTTTTT
CDR3 protein: CASSKTGELFF

D gene: TRBD2
clone size: many
J gene: TRBJ2-1
V gene: TRBV25-1
CDR3 DNA: TGTGCCAGCAGTGGCCCGGGACTAGCGGGATACAATGAGCAGTTCTTC
CDR3 protein: CASSGPGLAGYNEQFF

D gene: NA
clone size: few
J gene: TRBJ2-1
V gene: TRBV19
CDR3 DNA: TGTGCCAGTAGTATATCCAGCTCCTACAATGAGCAGTTCTTC
CDR3 protein: CASSISSSYNEQFF

D gene: NA
clone size: many
J gene: TRBJ2-7
V gene: TRBV29-1
CDR3 DNA: TGCAGCGTTCAAGCCGAGCAGTACTTC
CDR3 protein: CSVQAEQYF

D gene: NA
clone size: many
J gene: TRBJ1-3
V gene: TRBV2
CDR3 DNA: TGTGCCAGCAGTGAGACGATGGGTGGAAACACCATATATTTT
CDR3 protein: CASSETMGGNTIYF

D gene: TRBD1
clone size: many
J gene: TRBJ2-7
V gene: TRBV7-8
CDR3 DNA: TGTGCCAGCAGCGACCCGGGACAGGGGTCCTACGAGCAGTACTTC
CDR3 protein: CASSDPGQGSYEQYF

D gene: TRBD2
clone size: few
J gene: TRBJ2-3
V gene: TRBV30
CDR3 DNA: TGTGCCTGGAGTGTAGGGACTAGCGGAGCAGATACGCAGTATTTT
CDR3 protein: CAWSVGTSGADTQYF

D gene: NA
clone size: NA
J gene: TRBJ2-7
V gene: TRBV10-2
CDR3 DNA: TGCGCCAGCAGTCCTGACAGTAACTACGAGCAGTACTTC
CDR3 protein: CASSPDSNYEQYF

D gene: NA
clone size: few
J gene: TRBJ2-7
V gene: TRBV4-1
CDR3 DNA: TGCGCCAGCAGCCCCGGTCCAGCCACCTCCTACGAGCAGTACTTC
CDR3 protein: CASSPGPATSYEQYF

D gene: TRBD2
clone size: few
J gene: TRBJ2-1
V gene: TRBV6-1
CDR3 DNA: TGTGCCAGTGGACTAGCGGGAACCTACAATGAGCAGTTCTTC
CDR3 protein: CASGLAGTYNEQFF

D gene: NA
clone size: NA
J gene: TRBJ2-7
V gene: TRBV20-1
CDR3 DNA: TGCAGTGCTAGGCTAGTAAGCGAGCAGTACTTC
CDR3 protein: CSARLVSEQYF

D gene: NA
clone size: few
J gene: TRBJ1-1
V gene: TRBV5-5
CDR3 DNA: TGTGCCAGCAGCTTGGAACTTTTTACAGGGCTGAACACTGAAGCTTTCTTT
CDR3 protein: CASSLELFTGLNTEAFF

D gene: NA
clone size: NA
J gene: TRBJ2-1
V gene: TRBV5-1
CDR3 DNA: TGCGCCAGCAGCTTGAGGCAGGGGTTAAGTAATGAGCAGTTCTTC
CDR3 protein: CASSLRQGLSNEQFF

D gene: TRBD1
clone size: NA
J gene: TRBJ2-7
V gene: TRBV27
CDR3 DNA: TGTGCCAGCAGTCCCTGGGGACAGTACGAGCAGTACTTC
CDR3 protein: CASSPWGQYEQYF

D gene: NA
clone size: NA
J gene: TRBJ2-1
V gene: TRBV4-1
CDR3 DNA: TGCGCCAGCAGCCCATGGTCGTCAGCGCAGCTCAACAATGAGCAGTTCTTC
CDR3 protein: CASSPWSSAQLNNEQFF

D gene: TRBD2
clone size: NA
J gene: TRBJ2-1
V gene: TRBV5-5
CDR3 DNA: TGTGCCAGCAGCTTCGGGCTAGCGGGGGACAATGAGCAGTTCTTC
CDR3 protein: CASSFGLAGDNEQFF

D gene: TRBD2
clone size: many
J gene: TRBJ2-1
V gene: TRBV6-1
CDR3 DNA: TGTGCCAGCGGTCTAGCGGGAGATAGAAATGAGCAGTTCTTC
CDR3 protein: CASGLAGDRNEQFF

D gene: NA
clone size: many
J gene: TRBJ1-2
V gene: TRBV12-3/TRBV12-4
CDR3 DNA: TGTGCCAGCCGCCCCCCCGGCGCTAACTATGGCTACACCTTC
CDR3 protein: CASRPPGANYGYTF

D gene: NA
clone size: NA
J gene: TRBJ2-2
V gene: TRBV6-1
CDR3 DNA: TGTGCCAGCAGTGAATTAGCCTACCTCACCGGGGAGCTGTTTTTT
CDR3 protein: CASSELAYLTGELFF

D gene: NA
clone size: few
J gene: TRBJ2-1
V gene: TRBV6-1
CDR3 DNA: TGTGCCAGCAGCACCGGGGGTCGCAATGAGCAGTTCTTC
CDR3 protein: CASSTGGRNEQFF

D gene: TRBD1
clone size: few
J gene: TRBJ2-1
V gene: TRBV10-3
CDR3 DNA: TGTGCCATCAGGGGGGACAGGGGGCTTGAGTCCTACAATGAGCAGTTCTTC
CDR3 protein: CAIRGDRGLESYNEQFF

D gene: NA
clone size: few
J gene: TRBJ2-5
V gene: TRBV2
CDR3 DNA: TGTGCCAGCAGTGAAATATCGGGGGCCCAAGAGACCCAGTACTTC
CDR3 protein: CASSEISGAQETQYF

D gene: NA
clone size: few
J gene: TRBJ2-3
V gene: TRBV18
CDR3 DNA: TGTGCCAGCTCACCAAAGGGCGCAAGCACAGATACGCAGTATTTT
CDR3 protein: CASSPKGASTDTQYF

D gene: TRBD2
clone size: NA
J gene: TRBJ2-7
V gene: TRBV6-5
CDR3 DNA: TGTGCCAGCAGTTCTACCGAGCGGGAGGTATACGAGCAGTACTTC
CDR3 protein: CASSSTEREVYEQYF

D gene: NA
clone size: many
J gene: TRBJ1-1
V gene: TRBV4-2
CDR3 DNA: TGTGCCAGCAGCCAAGAAATGGAAGGAATTGATGAAGCTTTCTTT
CDR3 protein: CASSQEMEGIDEAFF